The TCR beta chain under discussion was sequenced for a study of blood T cells in healthy people across ages. The extraction recovered at least 5 micrograms of total RNA per sample. Regarding the study as a whole: Unsorted PBMC input precluded a conclusive naive versus antigen-experienced comparison. Older age went with lower TCR beta diversity per million T cells, in a roughly linear way.

Points on this clonotype: Its specificity is unknown.

Combining a sample-barcoded 5' primer with a J-beta primer mix, a second PCR ran for about 6 to 12 cycles. With 12 random nucleotides, a template-switch adaptor tagged each individual cDNA molecule. TCRdb re-called the 5' RACE reads through MiXCR, storing one row per CDR3 protein. The repertoire holds more than 1.4 million distinct CDR3 sequences, with 40% to 50% as singletons. The receptor was isolated from a young woman in good health. The specimen was blood.

The chain's CDR3 is CASSPSGGLDEQYF. Written as DNA, the CDR3 is TGTGCCAGCAGCCCTAGTGGGGGGTTGGACGAGCAGTACTTC. The chain employs TRBV7-9 and TRBJ2-4; a weak D match, TRBD2 (6 bases). The J call may not be correct, given that the DNA end is closer to TRBJ2-7. The CDR3 sequence is 14 residues long. Germline V gene lookup returns CDR1 SEHNR and CDR2 FQNEAQ (reference sequence).